Listed below are T cell receptor beta chains from one sample, sequenced in a study of regulatory T cells in long-lasting Graves disease. TCRdb reanalysed the multiplex PCR reads using MiXCR and keeps one entry per CDR3 protein. The table records about 430,000 distinct CDR3 sequences, approximately 15% of them present only once. These data are also associated with another study on T cells in Graves' hyperthyroidism and ophthalmopathy.

The specimen comprised peripheral blood mononuclear cells (PBMCs), sampled at new diagnosis, from a patient treated with antithyroid drugs. The origin of the receptors is a woman in her forties with Graves disease. The CDR3 runs from the conserved cysteine through the conserved F or W. D genes are given only for firm matches. Size is stated for part of the rows, as once, few or many counts, or as a class when the clone is expanded.

V	D	J	size	CDR3	DNA
TRBV11-2	NA	TRBJ1-6	many	CASSLGVLNSPLHF	TGTGCCAGCAGCTTAGGGGTCCTCAATTCACCCCTCCACTTT
TRBV20-1	NA	TRBJ2-1	NA	CSARDPLASNEQFF	TGCAGTGCTAGAGATCCACTAGCTTCCAATGAGCAGTTCTTC
TRBV19	NA	TRBJ1-1	many	CASRQGLTEAFF	TGTGCCAGTAGACAAGGGCTGACTGAAGCTTTCTTT
TRBV5-1	NA	TRBJ2-7	many	CASSFVDQGSYEQYF	TGCGCCAGCAGCTTCGTGGATCAGGGTTCCTACGAGCAGTACTTC
TRBV15	NA	TRBJ1-2	many	CATSRSDYGYTF	TGTGCCACCAGCAGATCAGACTATGGCTACACCTTC
TRBV30	NA	TRBJ2-3	many	CAWSVEYTDTQYF	TGTGCCTGGAGTGTAGAGTACACAGATACGCAGTATTTT
TRBV5-4	NA	TRBJ2-1	NA	CASSMYREIYNEQFF	TGTGCCAGCAGCATGTACAGGGAGATCTACAATGAGCAGTTCTTC
TRBV19	TRBD1	TRBJ2-7	few	CASSKQGVEDEQYF	TGTGCCAGTAGTAAGCAGGGGGTGGAGGACGAGCAGTACTTC
TRBV28	TRBD2	TRBJ2-3	many	CASSPVASGRSSTDTQYF	TGTGCCAGCAGCCCGGTGGCTAGCGGGAGGTCCAGCACAGATACGCAGTATTTT
TRBV28	NA	TRBJ2-1	many	CASSSRADSYNEQFF	TGTGCCAGCAGTTCACGGGCTGACTCCTACAATGAGCAGTTCTTC
TRBV6-1	TRBD1	TRBJ2-4	NA	CASSESAGGASKNIQYF	TGTGCCAGCAGTGAAAGTGCAGGGGGCGCATCCAAAAACATTCAGTACTTC
TRBV13	NA	TRBJ2-7	many	CASSFGSNYEQYF	TGTGCCAGCAGCTTCGGCAGCAACTACGAGCAGTACTTC
TRBV11-2	NA	TRBJ2-1	many	CASSSVYSINYNEQFF	TGTGCCAGCAGCTCCGTTTATTCCATTAACTACAATGAGCAGTTCTTC
TRBV2	NA	TRBJ1-1	once	CASSRGQSENTEAFF	TGTGCCAGCAGCCGTGGACAATCTGAGAACACTGAAGCTTTCTTT
TRBV20-1	NA	TRBJ2-4	many	CSAVTAPRGKNIQYF	TGCAGTGCCGTCACGGCTCCCCGGGGCAAAAACATTCAGTACTTC
TRBV3-1	NA	TRBJ2-7	NA	CASSRQGHEQYF	TGTGCCAGCAGCCGCCAGGGGCACGAGCAGTACTTC
TRBV20-1	NA	TRBJ2-4	few	CSALAATQNIQYF	TGCAGTGCTCTTGCCGCCACTCAAAACATTCAGTACTTC
TRBV13	NA	TRBJ2-1	NA	CASSQSGSPYNEQFF	TGTGCCAGCAGCCAAAGCGGCTCTCCCTACAATGAGCAGTTCTTC
TRBV7-8	TRBD2	TRBJ2-1	many	CASSLEGSGNSYNEQFF	TGTGCCAGCAGCTTAGAAGGTAGCGGGAATTCCTACAATGAGCAGTTCTTC
TRBV20-1	NA	TRBJ1-4	NA	CSASFMGEKLFF	TGCAGTGCTAGTTTCATGGGAGAAAAACTGTTTTTT
TRBV15	TRBD1	TRBJ1-1	many	CATSRDSPGTGNTEAFF	TGTGCCACCAGCAGAGATAGTCCCGGGACAGGGAACACTGAAGCTTTCTTT
TRBV28	NA	TRBJ1-4	NA	CASSPRGEATNEKLFF	TGTGCCAGCAGTCCCCGGGGGGAAGCAACTAATGAAAAACTGTTTTTT
TRBV5-6	NA	TRBJ2-2	few	CASSRGGTATGELFF	TGTGCCAGCAGCCGAGGGGGGACAGCCACCGGGGAGCTGTTTTTT
TRBV20-1	NA	TRBJ2-1	many	CSANPGTSYEQFF	TGCAGTGCCAACCCGGGAACTAGCTATGAGCAGTTCTTC
TRBV27	NA	TRBJ2-1	many	CASSITPPGSRNSYNEQFF	TGTGCCAGCAGTATAACCCCCCCGGGTAGCCGTAACTCCTACAATGAGCAGTTCTTC
TRBV7-9	TRBD1	TRBJ1-1	many	CASSTGQGNTEAFF	TGTGCCAGCAGCACCGGACAGGGGAACACTGAAGCTTTCTTT
TRBV6-1	NA	TRBJ2-1	many	CASSPNRALSYNEQFF	TGTGCCAGCAGTCCAAATCGAGCCCTCTCCTACAATGAGCAGTTCTTC
TRBV5-1	NA	TRBJ2-7	NA	CASSPTHYEQYF	TGCGCCAGCAGCCCGACTCACTACGAGCAGTACTTC
TRBV11-3	TRBD2	TRBJ2-1	many	CASSFSAGGPGDEQFF	TGTGCCAGCAGCTTCAGCGCGGGAGGGCCTGGGGATGAGCAGTTCTTC
TRBV15	NA	TRBJ2-7	many	CATSRDSVLGQGLGEQYF	NA
TRBV20-1	TRBD2	TRBJ2-1	few	CSARDRRELGNEQFF	TGCAGTGCTAGAGATAGGCGGGAGCTCGGCAATGAGCAGTTCTTC
TRBV6-2/TRBV6-3	NA	TRBJ2-2	few	CASSNIHTGELFF	TGTGCCAGCAGTAACATACACACCGGGGAGCTGTTTTTT
TRBV3-1	TRBD1	TRBJ1-1	NA	CASSLRDRESEAFF	TGTGCCAGCAGCCTCCGGGACAGGGAGTCTGAAGCTTTCTTT
TRBV24-1	NA	TRBJ2-5	many	CATSDFVPKAVQETQYF	TGTGCCACCAGTGATTTCGTTCCCAAGGCCGTCCAAGAGACCCAGTACTTC
TRBV5-5	TRBD1	TRBJ2-3	many	CATLQGAGTDTQYF	TGTGCCACCTTACAGGGGGCTGGCACAGATACGCAGTATTTT
TRBV27	TRBD1	TRBJ2-7	NA	CASKVWDSSYGQYF	TGTGCCAGCAAAGTTTGGGACAGCTCCTACGGGCAGTACTTC
TRBV12-3/TRBV12-4	TRBD1	TRBJ1-1	many	CASSSPDRASEAFF	TGTGCCAGCAGTTCCCCGGACAGGGCCTCTGAAGCTTTCTTT
TRBV24-1	TRBD1	TRBJ2-1	few	CATSESDRGVPRVQFF	TGTGCCACCAGTGAGTCGGACAGGGGTGTTCCTAGGGTGCAGTTCTTC
TRBV20-1	NA	TRBJ1-4	few	CSATPGSTNEKLFF	TGCAGTGCTACCCCCGGGTCAACTAATGAAAAACTGTTTTTT
TRBV5-1	NA	TRBJ1-4	many	CASSLVGTQGKLFF	TGCGCCAGCAGCTTGGTGGGGACGCAGGGAAAACTGTTTTTT
TRBV6-5	NA	TRBJ2-3	few	CASSYGRNTDTQYF	TGTGCCAGCAGTTACGGACGTAACACAGATACGCAGTATTTT
TRBV27	NA	TRBJ2-7	NA	CASSLTSPYEQYF	TGTGCCAGCAGTCTAACTAGTCCCTACGAGCAGTACTTC
TRBV18	NA	TRBJ2-5	many	CASSPRAVTEGETQYF	TGTGCCAGCTCACCACGGGCAGTTACTGAGGGGGAGACCCAGTACTTC
TRBV29-1	NA	TRBJ2-2	NA	CSVLSAENTGELFF	TGCAGCGTTCTGTCGGCAGAGAACACCGGGGAGCTGTTTTTT
TRBV12-3/TRBV12-4	TRBD2	TRBJ2-7	many	CASSLGTSGTFEQYF	TGTGCCAGCAGCCTCGGGACTAGCGGGACGTTCGAGCAGTACTTC
TRBV27	TRBD2	TRBJ2-3	many	CASSPLATPGTKVDTQYF	TGTGCCAGCAGCCCCCTGGCCACGCCCGGGACTAAGGTAGATACGCAGTATTTT
TRBV19	NA	TRBJ1-2	few	CASSIPRDLSRGGYTF	TGTGCCAGTAGTATTCCCCGGGACCTATCGAGGGGTGGCTACACCTTC
TRBV5-1	NA	TRBJ2-2	NA	CASSLEGTVNTGELFF	TGCGCCAGCAGCTTGGAGGGAACAGTGAACACCGGGGAGCTGTTTTTT
TRBV28	TRBD2	TRBJ2-5	many	CASSLARGRSGRGETQYF	TGTGCCAGCAGCTTAGCCAGAGGTCGGAGCGGGAGGGGAGAGACCCAGTACTTC